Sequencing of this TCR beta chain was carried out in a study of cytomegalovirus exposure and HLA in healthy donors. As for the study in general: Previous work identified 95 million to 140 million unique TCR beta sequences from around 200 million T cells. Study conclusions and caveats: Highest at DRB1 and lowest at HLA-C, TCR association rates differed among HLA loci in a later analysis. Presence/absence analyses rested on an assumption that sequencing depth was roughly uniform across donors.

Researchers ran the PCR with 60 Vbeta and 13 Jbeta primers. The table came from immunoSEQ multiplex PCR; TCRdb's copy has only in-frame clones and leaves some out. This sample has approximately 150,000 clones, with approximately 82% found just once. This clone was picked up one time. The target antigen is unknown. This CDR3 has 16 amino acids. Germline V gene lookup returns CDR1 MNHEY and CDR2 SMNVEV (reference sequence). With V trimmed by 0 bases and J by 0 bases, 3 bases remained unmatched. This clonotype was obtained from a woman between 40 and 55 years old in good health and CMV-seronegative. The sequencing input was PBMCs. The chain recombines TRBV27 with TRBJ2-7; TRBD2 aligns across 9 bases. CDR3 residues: CASSLSSGSDSYEQYF. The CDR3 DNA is TGTGCCAGCAGTTTATCTAGCGGGAGCGACTCCTACGAGCAGTACTTC.